This T cell receptor beta chain was sequenced in a study of T cell responses to AZD1222 COVID-19 vaccine. Study-level points and caveats: Unmutated regions of variants are reportedly targeted by nearly half of spike-specific TCRs.

CDR3 length: 16 amino acids. V dropped 3 bases and J dropped 3; count of bases not matched to a gene: 11. Germline loops: CDR1 MDHEN, CDR2 SYDVKM. About this clone itself: What it binds is unknown.

TCRdb's copy holds only in-frame clones and misses some; the assay was immunoSEQ multiplex PCR. The sample has around 180,000 clones; approximately 94% are singletons. This material consisted of peripheral blood, taken 28 days after the second AZD1222 dose. The V gene is TRBV28, the J gene TRBJ2-7; 7 bases fit TRBD2. The receptor was isolated from an adult who received the AZD1222 COVID-19 vaccine. The CDR3 DNA sequence: TGTGCCAGCAGTTTGCCTCACGCGGGAGAGGTCTACGAGCAGTACTTC. Residues: CASSLPHAGEVYEQYF. The whole variable domain, remainder taken from reference TRBV28 and TRBJ2-7, is DVKVTQSSRYLVKRTGEKVFLECVQDMDHENMFWYRQDPGLGLRLIYFSYDVKMKEKGDIPEGYSVSREKKERFSLILESASTNQTSMYLCASSLPHAGEVYEQYFGPGTRLTVT.